These 5 T cell receptor beta chains were all obtained from the same sample, sequenced in a study of blood T cells in healthy people across ages. Next came a second PCR, run for about 7 to 11 cycles, which used a sample-barcoded 5' primer along with a J-beta primer mix. One entry per CDR3 protein, called by TCRdb with MiXCR from the 5' RACE reads. The sample has about 1.4 million distinct CDR3 sequences; 59% are singletons. The sample taken for sequencing was blood. The receptors were gathered from a young man in good health.

The sample holds a few counts of this clonotype. This chain links TRBV25-1 with TRBJ2-1; 11 bases are shared with TRBD2. CDR3 size: 19 residues. In germline, CDR1 is MGHDK, CDR2 SYGVNS. The V segment lost 0 bases and the J segment 0 bases; nucleotides outside the gene matches: 7. The DNA for the CDR3 is TGTGCCAGCAGTGAATATGGTTTAGCGGGGGGGCACTCCTACAATGAGCAGTTCTTC. Translation gives CASSEYGLAGGHSYNEQFF.

The chain couples TRBV13 to TRBJ1-4; 10 nucleotides match TRBD1. V gave up 7 bases and J gave up 6 bases; unmatched junction bases: 8. The CDR3 is made up of 15 amino acids. Germline values: CDR1 PRHDT, CDR2 FYEKMQ (reference sequence). In DNA, the CDR3 is TGTGCCAGCAACGAGGCCGGGACAGGGGATGAAAAACTGTTTTTT. Its translation is CASNEAGTGDEKLFF.

The chain has TRBV2 and TRBJ2-7, with D possibly being TRBD1 (5 bases). The DNA end is more similar to TRBJ2-5, so the J call may be wrong. Germline CDR1 is SNHLY and CDR2 is FYNNEI. The CDR3 sequence is 15 residues long. CDR3 residues: CASSVDSPVGQTQYF. For the CDR3, the DNA is TGTGCCAGCAGTGTTGATTCCCCGGTGGGGCAGACCCAGTACTTC.

CDR3 region: CASSSPSTETQYF. The CDR3 DNA reads as TGTGCCAGCTCCTCGCCATCGACAGAGACCCAGTACTTC. The chain joins TRBV18 to TRBJ2-5; D remains unclear. Germline CDR1 is KGHSH and CDR2 is LQKENI. The V gene lost 6 bases and the J gene lost 4 bases, with 12 bases spanning the gap. CDR3 length equals 13 residues.

The rearrangement joins TRBV15 to TRBJ1-6; a weak D match, TRBD1 (5 bases). The length of the CDR3 is 16 residues. V was cut by 4 bases and J by 8 bases, with 18 bases left in between. The germline V gene encodes CDR1 LNHNV and CDR2 YYDKDF (reference sequence). As DNA, the CDR3 is TGTGCCACCAGCATCGGACACGGAATCTCCGATTCACCCCTCCACTTT. As protein: CATSIGHGISDSPLHF.